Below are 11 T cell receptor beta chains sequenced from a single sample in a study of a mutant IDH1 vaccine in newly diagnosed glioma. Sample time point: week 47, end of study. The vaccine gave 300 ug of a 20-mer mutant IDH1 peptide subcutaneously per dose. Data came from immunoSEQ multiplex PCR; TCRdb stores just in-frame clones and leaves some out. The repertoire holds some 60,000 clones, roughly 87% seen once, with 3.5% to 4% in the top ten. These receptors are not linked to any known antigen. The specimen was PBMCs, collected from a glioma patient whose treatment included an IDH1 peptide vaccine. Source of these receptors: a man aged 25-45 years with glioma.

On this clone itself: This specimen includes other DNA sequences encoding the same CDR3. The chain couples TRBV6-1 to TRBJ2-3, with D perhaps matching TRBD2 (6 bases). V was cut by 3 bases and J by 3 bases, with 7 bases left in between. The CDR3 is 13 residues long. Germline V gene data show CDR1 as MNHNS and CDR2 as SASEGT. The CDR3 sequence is CASSETRTDTQYF. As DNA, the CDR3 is TGTGCCAGCAGTGAGACTAGGACAGATACGCAGTATTTT.

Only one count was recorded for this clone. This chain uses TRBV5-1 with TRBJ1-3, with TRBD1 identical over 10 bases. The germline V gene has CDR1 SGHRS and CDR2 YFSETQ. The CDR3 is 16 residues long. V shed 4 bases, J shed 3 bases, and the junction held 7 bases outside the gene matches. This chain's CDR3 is CASSAGTGVYGNTIYF. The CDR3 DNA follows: TGCGCCAGCAGCGCCGGGACAGGGGTTTATGGAAACACCATATATTTT.

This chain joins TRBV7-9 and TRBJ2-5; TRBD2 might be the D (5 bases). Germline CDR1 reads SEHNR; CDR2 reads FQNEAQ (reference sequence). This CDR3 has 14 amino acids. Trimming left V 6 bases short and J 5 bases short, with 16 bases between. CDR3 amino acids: CASRRSSGGETQYF. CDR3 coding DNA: TGTGCCAGCAGACGGTCAAGCGGTGGGGAGACCCAGTACTTC. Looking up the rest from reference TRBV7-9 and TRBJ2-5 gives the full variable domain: DTGVSQNPRHKITKRGQNVTFRCDPISEHNRLYWYRQTLGQGPEFLTYFQNEAQLEKSRLLSDRFSAERPKGSFSTLEIQRTEQGDSAMYLCASRRSSGGETQYFGPGTRLLVL.

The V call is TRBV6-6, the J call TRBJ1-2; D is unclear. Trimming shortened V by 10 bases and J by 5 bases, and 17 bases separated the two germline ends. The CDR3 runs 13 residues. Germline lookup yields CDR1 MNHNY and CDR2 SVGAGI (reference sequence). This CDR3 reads CATRPGSSYGYTF. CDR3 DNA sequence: TGTGCCACCCGCCCCGGGAGCTCGTATGGCTACACCTTC.

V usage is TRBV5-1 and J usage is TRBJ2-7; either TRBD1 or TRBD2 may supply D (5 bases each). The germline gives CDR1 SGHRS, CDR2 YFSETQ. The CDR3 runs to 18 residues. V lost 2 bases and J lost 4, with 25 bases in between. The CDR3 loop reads CASSFYKTPGTDPYEQYF. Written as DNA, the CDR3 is TGCGCCAGCAGCTTCTATAAAACCCCCGGGACCGACCCTTACGAGCAGTACTTC.

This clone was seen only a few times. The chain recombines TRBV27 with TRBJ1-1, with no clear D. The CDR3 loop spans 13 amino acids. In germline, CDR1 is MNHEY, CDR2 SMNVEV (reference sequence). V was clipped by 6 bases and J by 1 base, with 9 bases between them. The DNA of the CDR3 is TGTGCCAGCAGCTGGCTCCGGAACACTGAAGCTTTCTTT. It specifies CASSWLRNTEAFF.

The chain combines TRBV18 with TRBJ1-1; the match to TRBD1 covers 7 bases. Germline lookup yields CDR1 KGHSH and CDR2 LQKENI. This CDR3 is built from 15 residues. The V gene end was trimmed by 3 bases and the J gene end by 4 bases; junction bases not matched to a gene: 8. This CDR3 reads CASSPNRGKGTEAFF. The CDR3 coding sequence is TGTGCCAGCTCACCTAACAGGGGTAAAGGCACTGAAGCTTTCTTT.

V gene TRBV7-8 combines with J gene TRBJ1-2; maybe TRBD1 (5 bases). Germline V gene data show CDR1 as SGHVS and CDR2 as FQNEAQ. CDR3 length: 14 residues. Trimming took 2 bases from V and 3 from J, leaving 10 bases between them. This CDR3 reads CASSLKGSDYGYTF. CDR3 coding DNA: TGTGCCAGCAGCTTAAAGGGGTCGGACTATGGCTACACCTTC.

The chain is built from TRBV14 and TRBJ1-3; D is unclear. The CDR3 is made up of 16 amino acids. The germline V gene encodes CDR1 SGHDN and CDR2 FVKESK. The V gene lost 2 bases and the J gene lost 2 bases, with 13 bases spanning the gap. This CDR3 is CASSQRRQDPGNTIYF. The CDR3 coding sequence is TGTGCCAGCAGCCAACGCCGGCAGGACCCTGGAAACACCATATATTTT.

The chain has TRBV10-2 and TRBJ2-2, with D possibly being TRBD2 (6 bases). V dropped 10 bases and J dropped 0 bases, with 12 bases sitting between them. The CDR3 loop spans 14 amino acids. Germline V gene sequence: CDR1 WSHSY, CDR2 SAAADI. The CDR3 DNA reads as TGCGCCACTGGGGGGATTACGAACACCGGGGAGCTGTTTTTT. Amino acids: CATGGITNTGELFF.

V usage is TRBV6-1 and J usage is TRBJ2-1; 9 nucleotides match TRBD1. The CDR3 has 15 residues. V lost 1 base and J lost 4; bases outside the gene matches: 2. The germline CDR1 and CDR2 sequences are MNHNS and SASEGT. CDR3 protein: CASSEGTGAYNEQFF. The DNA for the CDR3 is TGTGCCAGCAGTGAAGGGACAGGGGCTTACAATGAGCAGTTCTTC.